These T cell receptor beta chains were read from a single sample in a study of blood T cell repertoires in COVID-19. Profiled with immunoSEQ multiplex PCR; TCRdb holds only in-frame clones, not every one. The table includes tens of thousands of clones, about 90% detected once. The sequenced sample was peripheral blood. These receptors originate from a human donor in a cohort sampled during active COVID-19. Both conserved end residues are part of each CDR3. D genes are given only for firm matches. Clone size is not always given. Where it is, it says once, few, many or a class for expanded clones.

-	-	TRBJ2-1	TRBV19	CASSIREKSSYNEQFF	TGTGCCAGTAGTATAAGAGAAAAAAGCTCCTACAATGAGCAGTTCTTC
-	-	TRBJ2-7	TRBV11-2	CASSLVSGSSHQDF	TGTGCCAGCAGCTTAGTATCAGGCTCTTCCCACCAAGACTTC
-	-	TRBJ2-3	TRBV15	CATSRDPSADTQYF	TGTGCCACCAGCAGAGATCCGTCGGCAGATACGCAGTATTTT
TRBD2	once	TRBJ2-3	TRBV7-3	CASSATGTSGTDTQYF	TGTGCCAGCAGCGCCACCGGGACTAGCGGCACAGATACGCAGTATTTT
-	-	TRBJ2-7	TRBV6-2/TRBV6-3	CASSSREVEQYF	TGTGCCAGCAGTAGTAGGGAGGTCGAGCAGTACTTC
TRBD1	-	TRBJ1-2	TRBV24-1	CATSEQRQGVEGYTF	TGTGCCACCAGTGAGCAAAGACAGGGAGTGGAAGGCTACACCTTC
-	-	TRBJ1-5	TRBV12-3/TRBV12-4	CASSFRENQPQHF	TGTGCCAGCAGTTTCAGGGAAAATCAGCCCCAGCATTTT
TRBD1	-	TRBJ2-3	TRBV5-1	CASSRTGVMDTQYF	TGCGCCAGCAGCCGGACAGGCGTTATGGATACGCAGTATTTT
-	-	TRBJ2-3	TRBV7-9	CASSNRDSTDTQYF	TGTGCCAGCAGCAACCGGGACTCCACAGATACGCAGTATTTT
-	-	TRBJ2-7	TRBV24-1	CATSVGGSYEQYF	TGTGCCACCAGTGTGGGGGGCTCCTACGAGCAGTACTTC
TRBD2	-	TRBJ2-2	TRBV6-1	CASSEAGLAGGRITGELFF	TGTGCCAGCAGTGAAGCGGGACTAGCGGGAGGGCGTATCACCGGGGAGCTGTTTTTT
TRBD2	-	TRBJ2-3	TRBV24-1	CATSDVGLAEVTDTQYF	TGTGCCACCAGTGATGTTGGACTAGCGGAGGTCACAGATACGCAGTATTTT
TRBD1	-	TRBJ2-7	TRBV28	CASIGDRRDEQYF	TGTGCCAGCATCGGGGACAGAAGGGACGAGCAGTACTTC
-	-	TRBJ2-7	TRBV28	CASSFPGPTYEQYF	TGTGCCAGCAGTTTCCCGGGTCCGACCTACGAGCAGTACTTC
TRBD1	-	TRBJ1-2	TRBV11-2	CASSRQGARGYTF	TGTGCCAGCAGCCGCCAGGGGGCGCGTGGCTACACCTTC
-	medium-sized	TRBJ2-7	TRBV3-1/TRBV3-2	CASSQDPPGLYEQYF	TGTGCCAGCAGCCAGGACCCCCCGGGACTTTACGAGCAGTACTTC
TRBD1	-	TRBJ2-7	TRBV6-2/TRBV6-3	CASSYWDRGPEQYF	TGTGCCAGCAGTTATTGGGACAGGGGGCCCGAGCAGTACTTC
-	-	TRBJ1-1	TRBV7-3	CASSLGGLDTEAFF	TGTGCCAGCAGCTTAGGAGGGTTGGACACTGAAGCTTTCTTT
-	-	TRBJ1-3	TRBV5-1	CASSEWASTGLYSGNTIYF	TGCGCCAGCAGCGAATGGGCGTCGACAGGTCTTTACTCTGGAAACACCATATATTTT
-	-	TRBJ1-2	TRBV25-1	CASSDSMLDGYTF	TGTGCCAGCAGTGATAGCATGCTTGATGGCTACACCTTC